Following are 22 T cell receptor beta chains from one sample sequenced in a study of blood T cell repertoires in COVID-19. TCRdb's table, derived via immunoSEQ multiplex PCR, lists solely in-frame clones and lacks some. The sample lists tens of thousands of clones, about 87% occurring once. The specimen was peripheral blood. The source is a man aged 35-49 years with COVID-19, enrolled during active disease.

The J gene is TRBJ2-3, the V gene TRBV5-6; TRBD2 agrees at 9 bases. J was trimmed by 5 bases and V by 1 base; bases with no gene match: 11. Germline values: CDR1 SGHDT, CDR2 YYEEEE. The CDR3 runs 17 residues. The CDR3: CASSLRFAGGRRDTQYF. CDR3 nucleotides: TGTGCCAGCAGCTTGAGATTTGCGGGAGGGAGGCGAGATACGCAGTATTTT. The full variable domain, with the rest looked up from reference TRBV5-6 and TRBJ2-3, is DAGVTQSPTHLIKTRGQQVTLRCSPKSGHDTVSWYQQALGQGPQFIFQYYEEEERQRGNFPDRFSGHQFPNYSSELNVNALLLGDSALYLCASSLRFAGGRRDTQYFGPGTRLTVL.

The V call is TRBV9, the J call TRBJ2-7; no definite D call. Germline V gives CDR1 SGDLS, CDR2 YYNGEE. Trimming left V 3 bases short and J 0 bases short, with 13 bases between. This CDR3 has 15 residues. CDR3 nucleotide sequence: TGTGCCAGCAGCGCCCTTAGCCGTAGCTCCTACGAGCAGTACTTC. Translation gives CASSALSRSSYEQYF.

The chain links TRBV19 to TRBJ1-4; 10 bases are a match to TRBD1. Germline values: CDR1 LNHDA, CDR2 SQIVND (reference sequence). This CDR3 contains 14 residues. After removal of 5 bases from V and 5 bases from J, the junction contained 2 bases not matched to a gene. The CDR3 is CASSWGQGNEKLFF. CDR3 coding DNA: TGTGCCAGTAGTTGGGGACAGGGGAATGAAAAACTGTTTTTT.

The V and J genes are TRBV5-1 and TRBJ1-4; no reliable D call. This CDR3 region has 15 residues. In germline, CDR1 is SGHRS, CDR2 YFSETQ. V lost 2 bases to trimming and J lost 8 bases, with 16 bases between them. Here the CDR3 DNA reads TGCGCCAGCAGCTTAGGTTCCGGGGAGAGAGAAAAACTGTTTTTT. Its translation: CASSLGSGEREKLFF.

The chain links TRBV19 to TRBJ1-5, with 8 nucleotides matching TRBD1. The CDR3 is 14 amino acids. V trimming: 3 bases; J trimming: 4 bases; junction bases outside the gene matches: 2. From germline, CDR1 is LNHDA and CDR2 SQIVND (reference sequence). The CDR3 reads CASSIQGANQPQHF. CDR3 bases: TGTGCCAGTAGTATCCAGGGGGCAAATCAGCCCCAGCATTTT.

The chain employs TRBV12-3 or TRBV12-4 and TRBJ1-1; 8 bases agree with TRBD1. Trimming cost V 6 bases and J 3 bases; bases outside gene matches: 3. This CDR3 has 13 amino acids. The CDR3: CASSLDRDTEAFF. In DNA form, the CDR3 reads TGTGCCAGCAGCTTGGACAGGGACACTGAAGCTTTCTTT.

The chain recombines TRBV5-1 with TRBJ1-1; a possible D gene is TRBD1 (5 bases). Germline V CDR1 and CDR2: SGHRS, YFSETQ. Trimming stripped 7 bases from V and 1 base from J, with 14 bases between. This CDR3 is built from 14 residues. The CDR3 sequence is CASELGVGNTEAFF. CDR3 nucleotides: TGCGCCAGCGAATTAGGGGTAGGGAACACTGAAGCTTTCTTT.

The J gene is TRBJ2-3, the V gene TRBV28, with 9 bases identical to TRBD2. Losses at the gene ends were 4 bases for V and 8 bases for J; bases not matched to a gene: 1. Germline CDR1 is MDHEN and CDR2 is SYDVKM. The CDR3 is 12 residues long. CDR3 sequence reads: CASSYSGGTQYF. The CDR3 nucleotides read TGTGCCAGCAGTTATAGCGGGGGTACGCAGTATTTT. The variable domain in full, with the rest retrieved from reference TRBV28 and TRBJ2-3, is DVKVTQSSRYLVKRTGEKVFLECVQDMDHENMFWYRQDPGLGLRLIYFSYDVKMKEKGDIPEGYSVSREKKERFSLILESASTNQTSMYLCASSYSGGTQYFGPGTRLTVL.

V gene TRBV6-2 or TRBV6-3 combines with J gene TRBJ2-2; TRBD1 is a possible D gene (6 bases). The germline CDR1 and CDR2 sequences are MNHEY and SVGEGT. The CDR3 totals 14 residues. Deletions cut 8 bases from V and 7 bases from J, with 17 bases between. CDR3 sequence: CASGHKPGVGELFF. For the CDR3, the DNA is TGTGCCAGCGGCCACAAGCCAGGGGTCGGGGAGCTGTTTTTT.

The J gene is TRBJ2-2, the V gene TRBV6-4, with TRBD2 matching 7 bases. Trimming cost V 0 bases and J 4 bases; bases outside gene matches: 5. The CDR3 sequence is 16 residues long. Germline CDR1 reads MRHNA; CDR2 reads SNTAGT. In nucleotides, the CDR3 is TGTGCCAGCAGTGACTCGGCTAGCGGTGGCACCGGGGAGCTGTTTTTT. It encodes CASSDSASGGTGELFF.

This clone has just a few counts. This chain uses TRBV2 with TRBJ1-1, with a weak D call TRBD1 (5 bases). Between the trimmed V and J ends, which lost 7 bases and 0 bases, there was a span of 12 bases. There are 14 residues in the CDR3. Germline CDR1 reads SNHLY; CDR2 reads FYNNEI. Here the CDR3 DNA reads TGTGCCAGCATTTACAGGTTTTTGAACACTGAAGCTTTCTTT. It encodes CASIYRFLNTEAFF.

This clone was picked up one time. The gene calls are TRBV7-2 and TRBJ2-1; D is perhaps TRBD2 (5 bases). CDR3 length: 13 amino acids. In germline, CDR1 is SGHTA, CDR2 FQGNSA. V gave up 6 bases and J gave up 7 bases, with 13 bases separating them. The CDR3 region has the DNA TGTGCCAGCAGTCTTAGATCGGGGAATGAGCAGTTCTTC. Translating it yields CASSLRSGNEQFF.

The J gene is TRBJ1-2, the V gene TRBV4-1, with D perhaps matching TRBD1 (5 bases). The CDR3 length is 13 residues. Per germline, CDR1 MGHRA and CDR2 YSYEKL. Trimming removed 8 bases at V and 2 bases at J, with 12 bases between. The CDR3 is CASDSGTNYGYTF. CDR3 DNA: TGCGCCAGCGACAGCGGGACGAACTATGGCTACACCTTC.

The chain uses TRBV18 and TRBJ2-7; TRBD1 matches 8 bases. J was trimmed by 6 bases and V by 4 bases; bases with no gene match: 8. Germline V gene data show CDR1 as KGHSH and CDR2 as LQKENI. The CDR3 has 14 residues. CDR3 region: CASSRTGNGVEQYF. The CDR3 nucleotides are TGTGCCAGCTCACGGACAGGGAACGGGGTCGAGCAGTACTTC.

This clone occurred a few times. The rearrangement links TRBV7-2 to TRBJ2-5, with D maybe TRBD2 (5 bases). This CDR3 region has 15 residues. The V end lost 6 bases, the J end lost 3 bases, and 17 bases lay between the germline ends. The germline V gene has CDR1 SGHTA and CDR2 FQGNSA. In nucleotides, the CDR3 is TGTGCCAGCAGGGTTCCGGGAAACCTAAAAGAGACCCAGTACTTC. This translates into CASRVPGNLKETQYF.

This clone appeared once. This chain joins TRBV11-2 and TRBJ2-7; D is perhaps TRBD2 (6 bases). The germline gives CDR1 SGHAT, CDR2 FQNNGV. Deletions cut 5 bases from V and 1 base from J, with 21 bases between. The CDR3 runs 17 residues. CDR3: CASSGGPGREASYEQYF. CDR3 sequence (DNA): TGTGCCAGCAGCGGGGGTCCTGGCAGGGAGGCGTCCTACGAGCAGTACTTC.

The V and J genes are TRBV11-3 and TRBJ2-7; TRBD2 agrees at 13 bases. V shed 4 bases and J 2 bases; nucleotides not matched to a gene: 8. Germline lookup yields CDR1 SGHNT and CDR2 YENEEA. The length of the CDR3 is 17 residues. CDR3 nucleotide sequence: TGTGCCAGCAGCTCTCCCGGGACTAGCGGGAACCCCTACGAGCAGTACTTC. It encodes CASSSPGTSGNPYEQYF.

The chain employs TRBV11-3 and TRBJ2-1; D remains ambiguous. V dropped 3 bases and J dropped 0 bases, with 9 bases sitting between them. The length of the CDR3 is 15 residues. Per the germline V gene, CDR1 is SGHNT and CDR2 is YENEEA. CDR3 nucleotides: TGTGCCAGCAGCTTCCTTAGGAGCTCCTACAATGAGCAGTTCTTC. Translation: CASSFLRSSYNEQFF. Based on the CDR3 plus reference TRBV11-3 and TRBJ2-1, the full variable domain is EAGVVQSPRYKIIEKKQPVAFWCNPISGHNTLYWYLQNLGQGPELLIRYENEEAVDDSQLPKDRFSAERLKGVDSTLKIQPAELGDSAVYLCASSFLRSSYNEQFFGPGTRLTVL.

This CDR3 reads CASSYRDRGLYEQYF. The CDR3 bases are TGTGCCAGCAGCTACCGGGACAGGGGACTCTACGAGCAGTACTTC. The V call is TRBV6-5, the J call TRBJ2-7, with 10 bases identical to TRBD1. This CDR3 contains 15 residues. The junction had 8 bases not matched to a gene; V was cut back by 6 bases and J by 3 bases. CDR1 is MNHEY, CDR2 SVGAGI, per germline.

The chain recombines TRBV5-4 with TRBJ2-7, with 8 nucleotides matching TRBD1. This CDR3 has 14 amino acids. V lost 4 bases to trimming and J lost 5 bases; unmatched junction nucleotides: 8. Germline assignment: CDR1 SGHNT and CDR2 YYREEE (reference sequence). The DNA of the CDR3 is TGTGCCAGCAGCCGTCCTGGGACAGGCGACGAGCAGTACTTC. This gives the protein CASSRPGTGDEQYF. The full variable domain, in which reference TRBV5-4 and TRBJ2-7 provide the parts outside the CDR3, is ETGVTQSPTHLIKTRGQQVTLRCSSQSGHNTVSWYQQALGQGPQFIFQYYREEENGRGNFPPRFSGLQFPNYSSELNVNALELDDSALYLCASSRPGTGDEQYFGPGTRLTVT.

The V gene is TRBV7-2, the J gene TRBJ2-5; D is undetermined. The CDR3 has 14 amino acids. V lost 2 bases and J lost 5, with 12 bases in between. The germline CDR1 and CDR2 sequences are SGHTA and FQGNSA. The CDR3: CASSLFEVGETQYF. The CDR3 DNA is TGTGCCAGCAGCTTATTCGAGGTTGGGGAGACCCAGTACTTC.

Only a few counts were recorded for this clone. An end of the junction differs from the germline gene, which may be a read error. This sequence joins TRBV4-1 and TRBJ1-6; 7 nucleotides align to TRBD1. Per germline, CDR1 MGHRA and CDR2 YSYEKL. The CDR3 sequence is 15 residues long. CDR3 residues: CASSKDRANNSPLHF. CDR3 DNA sequence: TGCGCCAGCAGCAAAGACAGGGCGAATAATTCACCCCTCCACTTT.